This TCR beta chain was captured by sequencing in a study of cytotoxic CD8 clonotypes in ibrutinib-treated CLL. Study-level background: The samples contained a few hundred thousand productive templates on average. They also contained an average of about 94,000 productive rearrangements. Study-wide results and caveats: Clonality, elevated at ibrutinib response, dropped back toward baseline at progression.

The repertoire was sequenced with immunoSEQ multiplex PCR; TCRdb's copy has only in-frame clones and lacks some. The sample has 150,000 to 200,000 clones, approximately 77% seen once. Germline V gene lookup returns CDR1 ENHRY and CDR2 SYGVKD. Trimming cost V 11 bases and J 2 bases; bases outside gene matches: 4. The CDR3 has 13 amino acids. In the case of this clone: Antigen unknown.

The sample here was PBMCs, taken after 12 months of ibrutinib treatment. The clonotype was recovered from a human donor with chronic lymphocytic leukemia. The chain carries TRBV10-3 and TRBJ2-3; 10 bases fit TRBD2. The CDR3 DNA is TGTGCCGCCACTAGCGGGGTCACAGATACGCAGTATTTT. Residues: CAATSGVTDTQYF.